This T cell receptor beta chain was obtained from a study of cytomegalovirus exposure and HLA in healthy donors. Points from the study as a whole: Later on, an analysis showed TCR association rates differing by HLA locus, with DRB1 the most and HLA-C the fewest. Relative to the approximately 630-donor mean, N-insertions were reportedly fewer in an Asian-associated ancestry cluster in a later analysis. In a later analysis, TCR beta V- and J-gene trimming showed a link to a missense DCLRE1C variant.

Both 60 Vbeta primers and 13 Jbeta primers went into the PCR. Profiled with immunoSEQ multiplex PCR; TCRdb holds only in-frame clones, not every one. The sample has around 50,000 clones. As regards this clone: Its antigen is as yet unknown.

CDR1 SNHLY and CDR2 FYNNEI come from the germline V gene. V was clipped by 2 bases and J by 0 bases, with 8 bases between them. The CDR3 runs to 15 residues. The gene calls are TRBV2 and TRBJ1-3, with D possibly TRBD1 on 5 matching bases. Input material: PBMCs. The sequence was obtained from a woman between 40 and 55 years old in good health and CMV-seronegative. CDR3 loop: CASSEQGLSGNTIYF. The CDR3, as DNA: TGTGCCAGCAGTGAACAGGGCCTCTCTGGAAACACCATATATTTT.